A selection of T cell receptor beta chains follows, all from one sample in a study of CD8+CD57+ T cells in acquired aplastic anemia. MiXCR, applied by TCRdb to the reads, yields one record per CDR3 protein. The data hold 250,000 to 350,000 distinct CDR3 sequences, with 55% to 65% observed a single time. The sequencing input was sorted CD4+, CD8+, or CD8+CD57+ T cells (not recorded which) from PBMCs. The source is a human donor with severe aplastic anemia or a healthy control (not recorded which). The CDR3 runs from the conserved cysteine through the conserved F or W. Fields, in order: V gene, clone size, J gene, CDR3 length, D gene, CDR3 DNA, CDR3 protein. The D gene is left open where the match is weak. Only part of the rows carry a size: once, few, many, or a class if the clone is expanded.

v_call: TRBV9
clone_size: .
j_call: TRBJ2-3
cdr3_length: 18
d_call: .
cdr3_nt: TGTGCCAGCACCTCGAGACTTATAAGCGGGCCTACCGCAGATACGCAGTATTTT
cdr3_aa: CASTSRLISGPTADTQYF

v_call: TRBV7-7
clone_size: .
j_call: TRBJ1-1
cdr3_length: 17
d_call: TRBD1
cdr3_nt: TGTGCTAGCGGCACCGGGACAGGGGGCTACGTCGGCACTGAAGCTTTCTTT
cdr3_aa: CASGTGTGGYVGTEAFF

v_call: TRBV7-2
clone_size: once
j_call: TRBJ2-5
cdr3_length: 18
d_call: TRBD2
cdr3_nt: TGTGCCATCAGCTTGATACTTGCGAGCGGGGGGGTTCAAGAGACCCAGTACTTC
cdr3_aa: CAISLILASGGVQETQYF

v_call: TRBV9
clone_size: .
j_call: TRBJ1-4
cdr3_length: 14
d_call: .
cdr3_nt: TGTGCCAGCAGCGAACGGGAGGGCAATGAAAAACTGCTTTTT
cdr3_aa: CASSEREGNEKLLF

v_call: TRBV12-3/TRBV12-4
clone_size: .
j_call: TRBJ2-7
cdr3_length: 14
d_call: TRBD1
cdr3_nt: TGTGCCAGCAGTGAGCATGGACAGGGCTACGAGCAGTACTTC
cdr3_aa: CASSEHGQGYEQYF

v_call: TRBV20-1
clone_size: .
j_call: TRBJ2-1
cdr3_length: 12
d_call: TRBD1
cdr3_nt: TGCAGTGCTCCGGACAGGGCCAATGAGCAGTTCTTC
cdr3_aa: CSAPDRANEQFF

v_call: TRBV7-9
clone_size: many
j_call: TRBJ1-1
cdr3_length: 10
d_call: .
cdr3_nt: TGTGCCAGCTCGGGGACTGAAGCTTTCTTT
cdr3_aa: CASSGTEAFF

v_call: TRBV10-3
clone_size: many
j_call: TRBJ2-7
cdr3_length: 16
d_call: TRBD1
cdr3_nt: TGTGCCATCAGTGACCCCTCAGGACAGGGGATCTACGAGCAGTACTTC
cdr3_aa: CAISDPSGQGIYEQYF

v_call: TRBV25-1
clone_size: once
j_call: TRBJ2-2
cdr3_length: 13
d_call: .
cdr3_nt: TGTGCCAGCAGTCACAGATTCACCGGGGAGCTGTTTTTT
cdr3_aa: CASSHRFTGELFF

v_call: TRBV11-3
clone_size: many
j_call: TRBJ2-1
cdr3_length: 15
d_call: TRBD2
cdr3_nt: TGTGCCAGCAGCTTAGTCGGCGGGGGGGTTGGGGAGCAGTTCTTC
cdr3_aa: CASSLVGGGVGEQFF

v_call: TRBV20-1
clone_size: .
j_call: TRBJ2-7
cdr3_length: 13
d_call: .
cdr3_nt: TGCAGTGCTAGAGATCCAGGGCGGGTTGAGCAGTACTTC
cdr3_aa: CSARDPGRVEQYF

v_call: TRBV19
clone_size: .
j_call: TRBJ1-2
cdr3_length: 11
d_call: .
cdr3_nt: TGTGCCAGTAGTATCGGGGGGGTAAACACCTTC
cdr3_aa: CASSIGGVNTF

v_call: TRBV20-1
clone_size: .
j_call: TRBJ2-7
cdr3_length: 13
d_call: TRBD1
cdr3_nt: TGCAGTGCTCGGGACAGGGACACCTACGAGCAGTACTTC
cdr3_aa: CSARDRDTYEQYF

v_call: TRBV5-1
clone_size: once
j_call: TRBJ2-7
cdr3_length: 13
d_call: .
cdr3_nt: TGCGCCAGCAGCTTGGTTGCATTCGAGGAGCAGTACTTC
cdr3_aa: CASSLVAFEEQYF

v_call: TRBV12-3/TRBV12-4
clone_size: many
j_call: TRBJ2-1
cdr3_length: 15
d_call: TRBD1
cdr3_nt: TGTGCCAGCAGTCGGGACAGTCCAGGGTACAATGAGCAGTTCTTC
cdr3_aa: CASSRDSPGYNEQFF